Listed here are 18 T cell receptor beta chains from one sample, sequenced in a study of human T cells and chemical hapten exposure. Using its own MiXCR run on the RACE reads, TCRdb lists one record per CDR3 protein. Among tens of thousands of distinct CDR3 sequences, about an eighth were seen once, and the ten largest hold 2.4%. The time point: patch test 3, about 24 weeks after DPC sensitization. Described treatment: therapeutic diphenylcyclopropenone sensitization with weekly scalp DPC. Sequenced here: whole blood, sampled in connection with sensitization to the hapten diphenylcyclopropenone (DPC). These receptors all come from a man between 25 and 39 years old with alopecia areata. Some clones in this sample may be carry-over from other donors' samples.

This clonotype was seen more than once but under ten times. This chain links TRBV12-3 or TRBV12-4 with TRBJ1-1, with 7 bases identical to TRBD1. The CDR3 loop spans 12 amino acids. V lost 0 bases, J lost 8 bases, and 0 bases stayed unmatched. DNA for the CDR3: TGTGCCAGCAGTTTAGCCAGGGGGGAAGCTTTCTTT. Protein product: CASSLARGEAFF.

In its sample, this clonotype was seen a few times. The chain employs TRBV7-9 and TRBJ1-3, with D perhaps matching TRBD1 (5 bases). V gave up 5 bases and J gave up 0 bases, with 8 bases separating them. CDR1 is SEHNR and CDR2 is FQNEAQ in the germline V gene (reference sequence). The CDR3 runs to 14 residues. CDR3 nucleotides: TGTGCCAGCAGCCTACAGGCCTCTGGAAACACCATATATTTT. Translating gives CASSLQASGNTIYF.

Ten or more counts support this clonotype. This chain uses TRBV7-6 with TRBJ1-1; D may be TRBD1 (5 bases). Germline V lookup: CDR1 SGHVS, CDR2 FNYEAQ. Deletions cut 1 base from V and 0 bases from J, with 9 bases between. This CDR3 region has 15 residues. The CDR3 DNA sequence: TGTGCCAGCAGCTTAGAGGGGAGCATGAACACTGAAGCTTTCTTT. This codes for CASSLEGSMNTEAFF. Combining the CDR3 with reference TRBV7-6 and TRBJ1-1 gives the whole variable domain GAGVSQSPRYKVTKRGQDVALRCDPISGHVSLYWYRQALGQGPEFLTYFNYEAQQDKSGLPNDRFSAERPEGSISTLTIQRTEQRDSAMYRCASSLEGSMNTEAFFGQGTRLTVV.

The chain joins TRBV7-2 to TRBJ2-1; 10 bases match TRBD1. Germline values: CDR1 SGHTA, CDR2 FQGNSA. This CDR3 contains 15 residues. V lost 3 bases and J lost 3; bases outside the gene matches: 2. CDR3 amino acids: CASSFGQGGYNEQFF. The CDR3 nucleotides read TGTGCCAGCAGCTTTGGACAGGGGGGCTACAATGAGCAGTTCTTC.

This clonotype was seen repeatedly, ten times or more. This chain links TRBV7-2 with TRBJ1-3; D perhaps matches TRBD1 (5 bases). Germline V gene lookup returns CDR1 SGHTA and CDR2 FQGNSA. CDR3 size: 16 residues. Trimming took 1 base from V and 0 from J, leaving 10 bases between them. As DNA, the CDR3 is TGTGCCAGCAGCTTAGAGGGACCGATCTCTGGAAACACCATATATTTT. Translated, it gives CASSLEGPISGNTIYF.

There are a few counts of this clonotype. The CDR3 sequence is CASSLGRGAIGMNTEAFF. Here the CDR3 DNA reads TGTGCCAGCAGCTTAGGTCGGGGGGCGATTGGAATGAACACTGAAGCTTTCTTT. This chain links TRBV11-2 with TRBJ1-1, with TRBD1 as a possible D gene (6 bases). CDR3 length: 18 residues. In germline, CDR1 is SGHAT, CDR2 FQNNGV. Between the trimmed V and J ends, which lost 1 base and 0 bases, there was a span of 18 bases.

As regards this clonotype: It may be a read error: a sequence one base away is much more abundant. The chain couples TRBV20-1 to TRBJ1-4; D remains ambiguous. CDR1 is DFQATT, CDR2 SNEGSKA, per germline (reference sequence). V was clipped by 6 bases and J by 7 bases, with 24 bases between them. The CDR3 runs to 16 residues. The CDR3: CSAKSASVAAGEKLFF. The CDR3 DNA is TGCAGTGCAAAAAGTGCGTCTGTGGCAGCTGGTGAAAAACTGTTTTTT.

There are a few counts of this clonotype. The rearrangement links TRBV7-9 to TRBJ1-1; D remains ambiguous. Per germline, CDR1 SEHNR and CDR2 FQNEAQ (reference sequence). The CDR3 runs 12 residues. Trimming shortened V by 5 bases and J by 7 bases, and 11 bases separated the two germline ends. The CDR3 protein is CASSISGGEAFF. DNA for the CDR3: TGTGCCAGCAGCATCAGTGGCGGTGAAGCTTTCTTT.

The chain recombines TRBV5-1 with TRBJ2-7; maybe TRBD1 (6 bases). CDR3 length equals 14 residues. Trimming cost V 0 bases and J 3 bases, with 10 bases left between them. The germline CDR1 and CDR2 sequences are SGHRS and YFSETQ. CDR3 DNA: TGCGCCAGCAGCTTGGGACAGGAAGACTACGAGCAGTACTTC. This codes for CASSLGQEDYEQYF.

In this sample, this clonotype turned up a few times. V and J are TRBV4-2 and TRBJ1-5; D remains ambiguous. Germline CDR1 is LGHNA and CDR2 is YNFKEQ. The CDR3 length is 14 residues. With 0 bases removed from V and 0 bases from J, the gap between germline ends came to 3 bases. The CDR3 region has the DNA TGTGCCAGCAGCCAAGATGGTAGCAATCAGCCCCAGCATTTT. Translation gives CASSQDGSNQPQHF.

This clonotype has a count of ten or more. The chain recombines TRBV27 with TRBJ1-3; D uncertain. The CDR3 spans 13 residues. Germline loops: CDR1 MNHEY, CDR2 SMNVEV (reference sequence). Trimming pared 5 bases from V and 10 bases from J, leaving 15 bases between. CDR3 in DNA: TGTGCCAGCAGTCGCCCGGATCGTCGGACCATATATTTT. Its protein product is CASSRPDRRTIYF.

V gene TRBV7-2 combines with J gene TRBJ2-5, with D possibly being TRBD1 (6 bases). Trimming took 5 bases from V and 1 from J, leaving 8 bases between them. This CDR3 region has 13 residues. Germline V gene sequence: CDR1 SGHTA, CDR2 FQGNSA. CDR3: CASSPGVQETQYF. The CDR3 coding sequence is TGTGCCAGCAGCCCAGGGGTCCAAGAGACCCAGTACTTC.

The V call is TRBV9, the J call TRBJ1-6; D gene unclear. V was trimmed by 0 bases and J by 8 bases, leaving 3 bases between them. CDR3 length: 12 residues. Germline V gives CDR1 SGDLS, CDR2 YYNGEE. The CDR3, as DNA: TGTGCCAGCAGCGTAGACCATTCACCCCTCCACTTT. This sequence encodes CASSVDHSPLHF. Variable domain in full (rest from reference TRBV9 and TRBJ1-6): DSGVTQTPKHLITATGQRVTLRCSPRSGDLSVYWYQQSLDQGLQFLIQYYNGEERAKGNILERFSAQQFPDLHSELNLSSLELGDSALYFCASSVDHSPLHFGNGTRLTVT.

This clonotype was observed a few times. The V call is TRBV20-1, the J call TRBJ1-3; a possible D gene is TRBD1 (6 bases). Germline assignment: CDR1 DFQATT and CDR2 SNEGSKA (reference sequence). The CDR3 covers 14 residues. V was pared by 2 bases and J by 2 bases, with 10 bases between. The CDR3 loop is CSARTDRPGNTIYF. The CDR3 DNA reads TGCAGTGCTAGAACCGACAGGCCTGGAAACACCATATATTTT.

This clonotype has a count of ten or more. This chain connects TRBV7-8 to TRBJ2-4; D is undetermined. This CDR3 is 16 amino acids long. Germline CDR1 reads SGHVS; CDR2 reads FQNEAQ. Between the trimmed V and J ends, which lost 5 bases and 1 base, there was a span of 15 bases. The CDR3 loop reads CASSPRKGGAKNIQYF. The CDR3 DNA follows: TGTGCCAGCAGCCCGCGGAAAGGTGGGGCCAAAAACATTCAGTACTTC.

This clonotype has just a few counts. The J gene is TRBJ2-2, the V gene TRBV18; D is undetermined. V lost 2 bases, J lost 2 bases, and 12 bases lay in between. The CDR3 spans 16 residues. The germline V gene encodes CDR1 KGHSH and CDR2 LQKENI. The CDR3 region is CASSPEERPNTGELFF. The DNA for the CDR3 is TGTGCCAGCTCACCAGAAGAACGACCTAACACCGGGGAGCTGTTTTTT.

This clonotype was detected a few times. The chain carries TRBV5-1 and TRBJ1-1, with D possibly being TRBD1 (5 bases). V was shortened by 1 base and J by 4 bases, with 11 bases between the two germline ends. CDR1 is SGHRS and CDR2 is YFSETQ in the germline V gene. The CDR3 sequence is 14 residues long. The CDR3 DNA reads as TGCGCCAGCAGCTTGTTGGGGGGGATCACTGAAGCTTTCTTT. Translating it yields CASSLLGGITEAFF.

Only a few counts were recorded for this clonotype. The CDR3 coding sequence is TGTGCCAGCAGCTTACAAGGAGGGGTGTACGAGCAGTACTTC. The encoded protein is CASSLQGGVYEQYF. This chain joins TRBV11-2 and TRBJ2-7, with D perhaps matching TRBD2 (6 bases). The CDR3 runs to 14 residues. CDR1 is SGHAT, CDR2 FQNNGV, per germline. The germline V and J ends were trimmed by 2 bases and 4 bases, with 12 bases remaining between them. Based on the CDR3 plus reference TRBV11-2 and TRBJ2-7, the full variable domain is EAGVAQSPRYKIIEKRQSVAFWCNPISGHATLYWYQQILGQGPKLLIQFQNNGVVDDSQLPKDRFSAERLKGVDSTLKIQPAKLEDSAVYLCASSLQGGVYEQYFGPGTRLTVT.